This T cell receptor (beta chain) derives from a study of technical replicates of blood from a handful of donors. Method: immunoSEQ multiplex PCR; TCRdb's copy keeps in-frame clones and lacks some. The table includes approximately 79,000 clones, roughly 91% detected once. The CDR3 is 16 amino acids. From germline, CDR1 is MNHEY and CDR2 SMNVEV (reference sequence). Germline trimming cut 4 bases from V and 1 base from J; bases unmatched to any gene: 8. This chain connects TRBV27 to TRBJ2-7; 9 bases agree with TRBD1. The specimen sequenced was T cells isolated from PBMCs. The source of this sequence is a human donor in good health. CDR3 DNA: TGTGCCAGCAGTTATTCACAGGGGGCGAAGTCCTACGAGCAGTACTTC. Translation: CASSYSQGAKSYEQYF.